This TCR beta chain was profiled in a study of metastatic and nonmetastatic thyroid tumors. Overall study context: Repertoires of blood and of tissue (tumor or nodule) from malignant and benign thyroid patients were compared.

The sample holds a few counts of this clone. The antigen remains undetermined. Before thyroid surgery, none of the patients had received any treatment. The CDR3 covers 14 residues. The germline gives CDR1 MDHEN, CDR2 SYDVKM. V lost 6 bases, J lost 6 bases, and 5 bases stayed unmatched. Study observations and caveats: Significantly higher TCR beta diversity was reportedly seen in malignant thyroid tumors than benign nodules, in blood and tumor.

MiXCR was used by TCRdb to re-call the PCR reads. The data contain about 24,000 clones, 15% to 20% of them singletons. Source material: blood. The gene calls are TRBV28 and TRBJ2-7, with 13 positions matching TRBD2. The clonotype comes from a male donor with papillary thyroid cancer or a benign thyroid nodule (not recorded which). Some clones in this sample may be carry-over from other donors' samples. The CDR3 loop reads CASSPGLAGSEQYF. CDR3 DNA sequence: TGTGCCAGCAGCCCGGGACTAGCGGGAAGCGAGCAGTACTTC.